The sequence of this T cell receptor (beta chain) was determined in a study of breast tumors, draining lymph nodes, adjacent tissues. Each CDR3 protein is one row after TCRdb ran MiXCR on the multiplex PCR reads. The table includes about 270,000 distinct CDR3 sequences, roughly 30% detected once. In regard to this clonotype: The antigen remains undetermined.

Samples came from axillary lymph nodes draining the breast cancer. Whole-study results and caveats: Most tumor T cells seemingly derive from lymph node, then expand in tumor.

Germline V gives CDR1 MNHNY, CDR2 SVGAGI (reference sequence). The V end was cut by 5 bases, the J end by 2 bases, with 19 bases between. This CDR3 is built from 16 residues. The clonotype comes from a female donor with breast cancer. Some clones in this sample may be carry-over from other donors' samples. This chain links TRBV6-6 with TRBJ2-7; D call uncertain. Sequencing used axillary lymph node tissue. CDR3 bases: TGTGCCAGCAGTCATTTTTTGGCAGGAGAGGCCTACGAGCAGTACTTC. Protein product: CASSHFLAGEAYEQYF.